The next 27 T cell receptor beta chains were all read from a single sample in a study of blood T cell repertoires in COVID-19. The table came from immunoSEQ multiplex PCR; TCRdb's copy has only in-frame clones and leaves some out. The table includes roughly 74,000 clones, around 88% detected once. The specimen was peripheral blood. Receptors were obtained from a woman of 80 years or more with active or convalescent COVID-19.

J is TRBJ1-3 and V is TRBV18; possible D gene TRBD1, 5 bases. Trimming shortened V by 3 bases and J by 2 bases, and 8 bases separated the two germline ends. CDR3 length equals 14 residues. The germline V gene encodes CDR1 KGHSH and CDR2 LQKENI. The CDR3 protein is CASSPTGTGNTIYF. The DNA for the CDR3 is TGTGCCAGCTCACCCACAGGTACTGGAAACACCATATATTTT.

The CDR3 protein is CAWSDSGTGRNIQYF. The CDR3 nucleotides read TGTGCCTGGAGTGACTCCGGGACAGGAAGAAACATTCAGTACTTC. V and J are TRBV30 and TRBJ2-4, with 8 bases lining up with TRBD1. Germline V gene lookup returns CDR1 GTSNPN and CDR2 SVGIG (reference sequence). After removal of 1 base from V and 6 bases from J, the junction contained 8 bases not matched to a gene. The CDR3 loop spans 15 amino acids.

The chain joins TRBV5-1 to TRBJ2-7, with 7 bases lining up with TRBD1. V dropped 3 bases and J dropped 2; count of bases not matched to a gene: 5. Germline CDR1 and CDR2: SGHRS and YFSETQ. The CDR3 length is 14 residues. CDR3 region: CASSSQGEPYEQYF. In nucleotides, the CDR3 is TGCGCCAGCAGCTCCCAGGGGGAACCCTACGAGCAGTACTTC. Complete variable domain (other parts from reference TRBV5-1 and TRBJ2-7): KAGVTQTPRYLIKTRGQQVTLSCSPISGHRSVSWYQQTPGQGLQFLFEYFSETQRNKGNFPGRFSGRQFSNSRSEMNVSTLELGDSALYLCASSSQGEPYEQYFGPGTRLTVT.

The J gene is TRBJ1-5, the V gene TRBV24-1, with D tentatively TRBD1 (6 bases). CDR3 length equals 12 residues. The V gene's germline CDR1 is KGHDR and CDR2 SFDVKD. V lost 9 bases to trimming and J lost 9 bases, with 14 bases between them. The CDR3 bases are TGTGCCACCTCAGCCGGGGGGCGGCCCCAGCATTTT. Encoded protein: CATSAGGRPQHF.

The DNA of the CDR3 is TGTGCCAGCTCAACGACTAGCGGGAGATTCCCCCAAGAGACCCAGTACTTC. Translation gives CASSTTSGRFPQETQYF. The chain combines TRBV18 with TRBJ2-5, with TRBD2 matching over 12 bases. After removal of 5 bases from V and 1 base from J, the junction contained 8 bases not matched to a gene. Germline CDR1 and CDR2: KGHSH and LQKENI. This CDR3 has 17 residues.

V gene TRBV27 combines with J gene TRBJ2-1, with TRBD2 as a possible D gene (5 bases). Germline values: CDR1 MNHEY, CDR2 SMNVEV (reference sequence). V gave up 10 bases and J gave up 0 bases, with 10 bases separating them. The CDR3 length is 13 residues. The CDR3, as DNA: TGTGCCACCAAGCGGAGCTCCTACAATGAGCAGTTCTTC. This encodes CATKRSSYNEQFF.

J is TRBJ1-2 and V is TRBV12-3 or TRBV12-4; possible D gene TRBD1, 5 bases. The CDR3 has 13 amino acids. V was pared by 3 bases and J by 4 bases, with 9 bases between. This CDR3 reads CASSLGGSYGYTF. The CDR3 nucleotides are TGTGCCAGCAGTTTGGGGGGAAGCTATGGCTACACCTTC.

V is TRBV7-3 and J is TRBJ2-7, with a possible D match to TRBD2 (6 bases). CDR1 SGHTA and CDR2 FQGTGA come from the germline V gene. CDR3 length equals 15 residues. V was shortened by 0 bases and J by 2 bases, with 11 bases between the two germline ends. CDR3 DNA: TGTGCCAGCAGCTTAACGGCAGGACTACCCTACGAGCAGTACTTC. Translated: CASSLTAGLPYEQYF.

The V call is TRBV18, the J call TRBJ2-7, with TRBD1 as a possible D gene (6 bases). CDR1 and CDR2 (germline): KGHSH, LQKENI. The length of the CDR3 is 13 residues. Deletions cut 4 bases from V and 4 bases from J, with 11 bases between. This chain's CDR3 is CASSLEQGYEQYF. As DNA, the CDR3 is TGTGCCAGCTCACTGGAACAGGGATACGAGCAGTACTTC.

The chain recombines TRBV16 with TRBJ1-1; the D gene is possibly TRBD1 (5 bases). Germline CDR1 and CDR2: KGHSY and FQNENV. CDR3 size: 14 residues. V lost 0 bases to trimming and J lost 5 bases, with 10 bases between them. The CDR3 DNA reads as TGTGCCAGCAGCCAATCAGGGGCTAGGACTGAAGCTTTCTTT. Protein sequence: CASSQSGARTEAFF. The whole variable domain, remainder taken from reference TRBV16 and TRBJ1-1, is GEEVAQTPKHLVRGEGQKAKLYCAPIKGHSYVFWYQQVLKNEFKFLISFQNENVFDETGMPKERFSAKCLPNSPCSLEIQATKLEDSAVYFCASSQSGARTEAFFGQGTRLTVV.

The chain links TRBV11-2 to TRBJ2-3; maybe TRBD2 (5 bases). V gave up 3 bases and J gave up 5 bases, with 15 bases separating them. The CDR3 consists of 15 residues. Germline assignment: CDR1 SGHAT and CDR2 FQNNGV. CDR3 sequence: CASSLAGSRQDTQYF. Written as DNA, the CDR3 is TGTGCCAGCAGCTTGGCGGGTTCAAGACAAGATACGCAGTATTTT.

This sequence joins TRBV4-3 and TRBJ2-5, with 8 bases identical to TRBD1. The CDR3 is 14 residues long. CDR1 is LGHNA, CDR2 YSLEER, per germline. Trimming removed 3 bases from V and 5 bases from J; junction bases left unmatched: 5. The CDR3 DNA reads TGCGCCAGCAGCCAGCACCGACAGGGGGAGACCCAGTACTTC. Translating it yields CASSQHRQGETQYF.

This rearrangement joins TRBV14 to TRBJ2-5; 9 bases are shared with TRBD2. In germline, CDR1 is SGHDN, CDR2 FVKESK. V was pared by 4 bases and J by 4 bases, with 7 bases of the junction left unmatched. The CDR3 totals 15 residues. The CDR3 coding sequence is TGTGCCAGCAGCCCCATAGCGGGAGTGGGAGAGACCCAGTACTTC. This translates into CASSPIAGVGETQYF.

The chain has TRBV11-3 and TRBJ1-2; 7 bases map to TRBD1. The CDR3 runs 13 residues. Germline CDR1 and CDR2: SGHNT and YENEEA. V lost 4 bases to trimming and J lost 5 bases; unmatched junction nucleotides: 4. CDR3 amino acids: CASSSTQGYGYTF. The CDR3 DNA reads TGTGCCAGCAGCTCAACACAGGGGTATGGCTACACCTTC.

The chain couples TRBV5-4 to TRBJ2-3; 12 bases are shared with TRBD2. The CDR3 length is 20 residues. Germline V CDR1 and CDR2: SGHNT, YYREEE (reference sequence). With 0 bases clipped from V and 4 bases from J, the junction kept 15 bases outside the gene matches. The CDR3 sequence: CASSLARLAGGPKVADTQYF. The CDR3 nucleotides read TGTGCCAGCAGCTTGGCCAGGCTAGCGGGAGGGCCGAAGGTTGCAGATACGCAGTATTTT.

In DNA, the CDR3 is TGTGCCACCAGTGGCTGGGCCAATGAGCAGTTCTTC. Protein product: CATSGWANEQFF. The V and J genes are TRBV24-1 and TRBJ2-1, with D uncertain. The V gene's germline CDR1 is KGHDR and CDR2 SFDVKD. V was pared by 5 bases and J by 6 bases, with 7 bases between. This CDR3 has 12 residues.

The J gene is TRBJ2-7, the V gene TRBV5-6, with D tentatively TRBD1 (6 bases). CDR1 SGHDT and CDR2 YYEEEE come from the germline V gene. V lost 4 bases, J lost 5 bases, and 16 bases lay in between. This CDR3 has 14 amino acids. CDR3 in amino acids: CASSDLTGPDEQYF. DNA for the CDR3: TGTGCCAGCAGCGATTTGACAGGTCCAGACGAGCAGTACTTC. Complete variable domain (other parts from reference TRBV5-6 and TRBJ2-7): DAGVTQSPTHLIKTRGQQVTLRCSPKSGHDTVSWYQQALGQGPQFIFQYYEEEERQRGNFPDRFSGHQFPNYSSELNVNALLLGDSALYLCASSDLTGPDEQYFGPGTRLTVT.

The chain has TRBV5-6 and TRBJ1-4; tentatively, D is TRBD1 (6 bases). CDR1 and CDR2 (germline): SGHDT, YYEEEE. The V gene lost 0 bases and the J gene lost 0 bases, with 9 bases spanning the gap. The CDR3 extends over 16 amino acids. Here the CDR3 reads CASSLEGVATNEKLFF. Written as DNA, the CDR3 is TGTGCCAGCAGCTTGGAGGGGGTCGCAACTAATGAAAAACTGTTTTTT.

J is TRBJ2-3 and V is TRBV18, with 8 bases matching TRBD2. This CDR3 has 15 residues. V lost 2 bases and J lost 0; bases outside the gene matches: 1. Germline assignment: CDR1 KGHSH and CDR2 LQKENI. In DNA, the CDR3 is TGTGCCAGCTCACCAGTAGCGGGAAGCACAGATACGCAGTATTTT. Translation: CASSPVAGSTDTQYF.

This sequence joins TRBV6-6 and TRBJ1-5; 9 nucleotides align to TRBD1. With V trimmed by 5 bases and J by 0 bases, 11 bases remained unmatched. Germline CDR1 MNHNY, CDR2 SVGAGI (reference sequence). The CDR3 spans 18 residues. The CDR3 loop is CASSPGTGRVYSNQPQHF. CDR3 nucleotides: TGTGCCAGCAGTCCCGGGACAGGGAGAGTCTATAGCAATCAGCCCCAGCATTTT.

CDR3 DNA sequence: TGTGCCAGCAGATTAGCGTATACGCAGTATTTT. Translating it yields CASRLAYTQYF. The rearrangement links TRBV6-5 to TRBJ2-3, with D tentatively TRBD2 (5 bases). Germline loops: CDR1 MNHEY, CDR2 SVGAGI. The V end was cut by 6 bases, the J end by 7 bases, with 8 bases between. This CDR3 comprises 11 residues.

The chain couples TRBV2 to TRBJ1-3; weak D call: TRBD1 (6 bases). This CDR3 spans 15 amino acids. V was clipped by 6 bases and J by 1 base, with 13 bases between them. Germline loops: CDR1 SNHLY, CDR2 FYNNEI. CDR3 coding DNA: TGTGCCAGCAGCGTAATCAGGGGTTCTGGAAACACCATATATTTT. Its translation: CASSVIRGSGNTIYF.

The gene calls are TRBV2 and TRBJ1-3; D gene uncertain. The CDR3 loop spans 11 amino acids. Germline V gene sequence: CDR1 SNHLY, CDR2 FYNNEI. Trimming pared 4 bases from V and 9 bases from J, leaving 7 bases between. The DNA of the CDR3 is TGTGCCAGCAGTGTCGAGGGCACCATATATTTT. Protein: CASSVEGTIYF.

The rearrangement uses TRBV1 and TRBJ2-7; the table's D call TRBD1 went unverified against the DNA. TRBV1 is recorded as a pseudogene. The CDR3 is made up of 14 amino acids. The CDR3 DNA reads TGCACCAGCAGCCTGGGACAGGACACCTACGAGCAGTACTTC. Translation: CTSSLGQDTYEQYF.

The chain combines TRBV15 with TRBJ1-5; TRBD1 agrees at 7 bases. Germline lookup yields CDR1 LNHNV and CDR2 YYDKDF (reference sequence). The CDR3 runs to 14 residues. J gave up 7 bases and V 3 bases, and 6 bases lay outside the gene matches. The CDR3 region is CATSRDRIAQPQHF. CDR3 bases: TGTGCCACCAGCAGGGACAGGATAGCCCAGCCCCAGCATTTT.

J is TRBJ1-1 and V is TRBV28; D gene unclear. CDR1 is MDHEN, CDR2 SYDVKM, per germline. This CDR3 has 15 amino acids. V gave up 8 bases and J gave up 5 bases, with 21 bases separating them. The CDR3, as DNA: TGTGCCAGCTGGGTTGACCCGGGGATGGGGACTGAAGCTTTCTTT. Residues: CASWVDPGMGTEAFF.

The rearrangement links TRBV19 to TRBJ1-6; 7 bases line up with TRBD1. Looked up from germline, CDR1 is LNHDA and CDR2 is SQIVND (reference sequence). J was trimmed by 6 bases and V by 5 bases; bases with no gene match: 4. This CDR3 contains 14 residues. The CDR3 reads CASSSGQTNSPLHF. In nucleotides, the CDR3 is TGTGCCAGTAGTTCGGGACAGACTAATTCACCCCTCCACTTT.